This T cell receptor (beta chain) was identified during a study of beta chain features in type 1 diabetes. Study outcomes and limitations: Type 1 diabetes patients had moderately but significantly shorter TCRB CDR3s in all four CD4+ subsets.

Regarding this clone: Its target is not known.

Every donor had blood drawn once into heparin, approximately 110 mL on average. Purities over 95% were achieved in all sorted populations. Reverse transcribing all isolated RNA meant expressed TCRB transcripts were sequenced. The table came from immunoSEQ multiplex PCR; TCRdb's copy has only in-frame clones and leaves some out. The sample holds over 90,000 clones; approximately 30% are singletons and the top ten take approximately 0.5%. This CDR3 is built from 11 residues. Germline CDR1 and CDR2: DFQATT and SNEGSKA (reference sequence). The sequence came from a woman aged 18-29 years with type 1 diabetes. V gene TRBV20-1 combines with J gene TRBJ1-2, with D maybe TRBD1 (5 bases). Material: central memory CD4+ T cells from blood. The CDR3: CSGGEIYGYTF. CDR3 in DNA: TGCAGCGGAGGGGAGATCTATGGCTACACCTTC.